This T cell receptor beta chain was observed in a study of identical twins. Healthy Caucasian donors formed the entire cohort. Germline assignment: CDR1 SEHNR and CDR2 FQNEAQ (reference sequence). Between the trimmed V and J ends, which lost 3 bases and 8 bases, there was a span of 13 bases. The CDR3 loop spans 13 amino acids. This clonotype was seen repeatedly, ten times or more. TCRdb reprocessed the 5' RACE reads with MiXCR, giving one entry per CDR3 protein. The top ten hold approximately 12% of the sample, which has some 100,000 distinct CDR3 sequences, less than 6.5% seen once. The origin of this receptor is a woman aged 45-59 years in good health. Material: memory T cells sorted from blood. The gene calls are TRBV7-9 and TRBJ1-1, with D possibly matching TRBD1 (5 bases). DNA of the CDR3: TGTGCCAGCAGCTTTTCCCAGGGAGGGGAAGCTTTCTTT. Encoded protein: CASSFSQGGEAFF.